The 6 T cell receptor beta chains in this list originate from one sample, sequenced in a study of cytomegalovirus exposure and HLA in healthy donors. Both 60 Vbeta primers and 13 Jbeta primers went into the PCR. TCRdb keeps only in-frame clones here, not all; method: immunoSEQ multiplex PCR. The table records tens of thousands of clones, approximately 69% of them present only once. Sequencing was carried out using PBMCs. These receptors all come from a boy between 10 and 17 years old in good health and CMV-seropositive.

The chain combines TRBV7-3 with TRBJ1-5; TRBD1 is a possible D gene (5 bases). Germline CDR1 is SGHTA and CDR2 is FQGTGA. The V end lost 2 bases, the J end lost 5 bases, and 19 bases lay between the germline ends. This CDR3 spans 17 amino acids. The CDR3 region has the DNA TGTGCCAGCAGCTTAGTTCCCCTCAGGGTTGGGGATCAGCCCCAGCATTTT. Translation gives CASSLVPLRVGDQPQHF.

The chain employs TRBV10-3 and TRBJ2-2; 9 bases fit TRBD1. V was pared by 0 bases and J by 6 bases, with 5 bases of the junction left unmatched. The length of the CDR3 is 16 residues. The germline V gene encodes CDR1 ENHRY and CDR2 SYGVKD. In DNA, the CDR3 is TGTGCCATCAGTGAGTCCGGGACAGGGCCGGCCGGGGAGCTGTTTTTT. This codes for CAISESGTGPAGELFF.

A note on this clone: An end of the junction differs from the germline gene, which may be a read error. This chain uses TRBV5-4 with TRBJ1-1; D is undetermined. The germline CDR1 and CDR2 sequences are SGHNT and YYREEE (reference sequence). There are 15 residues in the CDR3. The CDR3 loop reads CASSQDLTGYTEAFF. The CDR3 DNA follows: TGCGCCAGCAGCCAAGATTTAACGGGGTACACTGAAGCTTTCTTT.

In its sample, this clone was seen once. V is TRBV30 and J is TRBJ1-3, with D maybe TRBD1 (6 bases). The CDR3 is made up of 12 amino acids. V lost 4 bases and J 6 bases, leaving 10 bases between the germline ends. In germline, CDR1 is GTSNPN, CDR2 SVGIG (reference sequence). CDR3 nucleotides: TGTGCCTGGAACAGGGCGACAAACACCATATATTTT. This codes for CAWNRATNTIYF. Drawing the rest from reference TRBV30 and TRBJ1-3, the complete variable domain is SQTIHQWPATLVQPVGSPLSLECTVEGTSNPNLYWYRQAAGRGLQLLFYSVGIGQISSEVPQNLSASRPQDRQFILSSKKLLLSDSGFYLCAWNRATNTIYFGEGSWLTVV.

The chain joins TRBV19 to TRBJ2-7; D possibly corresponds to TRBD2 (6 bases). The germline V gene encodes CDR1 LNHDA and CDR2 SQIVND (reference sequence). CDR3 length: 15 residues. Trimming removed 3 bases from V and 3 bases from J, with 15 bases in between. The CDR3 DNA reads as TGTGCCAGTAGTATTCTCCAGGGAGGATTCTACGAGCAGTACTTC. Amino acid sequence: CASSILQGGFYEQYF.

This clone was counted a few times. The V and J genes are TRBV15 and TRBJ1-4, with 9 bases that match TRBD1. In germline, CDR1 is LNHNV, CDR2 YYDKDF (reference sequence). V lost 5 bases and J lost 7; bases outside the gene matches: 8. CDR3 size: 15 residues. CDR3 nucleotides: TGTGCCACCAGCCCCCTTGGGACAGGGAGTGAAAAACTGTTTTTT. This sequence encodes CATSPLGTGSEKLFF.